These T cell receptor beta chains were read from a single sample in a study of shared clonotypes between healthy human individuals. Assay used: immunoSEQ multiplex PCR; TCRdb lists only in-frame clones, some missing. The sample includes about 560,000 clones, around 80% of them seen just once. The specimen sequenced was PBMCs. Every receptor here comes from a woman in her thirties or forties in good health. Some clones in this sample may be carry-over from other donors' samples. CDR3s include the opening cysteine and the closing phenylalanine or tryptophan. The order of the fields is J gene, V gene, D gene, clone size, CDR3 protein, CDR3 DNA. A D gene is named only where the DNA matches it firmly. Size tells how often a clone was seen (once, few, many) or the class of an expanded clone, and some rows leave it out.

>TRBJ2-7|TRBV6-1|-|-
CASSEGSDSSYEQYF
TGTGCCAGCAGTGAAGGCAGCGACAGCTCCTACGAGCAGTACTTC
>TRBJ2-7|TRBV28|TRBD1|once
CASSTVGTGPGEQYF
TGTGCCAGCAGTACCGTGGGGACAGGGCCGGGCGAGCAGTACTTC
>TRBJ1-2|TRBV5-1|-|-
CASSTGPTYGYTF
TGCGCCAGCAGCACCGGGCCCACCTATGGCTACACCTTC
>TRBJ2-3|TRBV18|-|-
CASSPPTATTDTQYF
TGTGCCAGCTCACCACCGACGGCTACCACAGATACGCAGTATTTT
>TRBJ2-3|TRBV6-6|TRBD2|-
CASSDPGLATDTQYF
TGTGCCAGCAGTGACCCGGGACTAGCCACAGATACGCAGTATTTT
>TRBJ2-4|TRBV6-1|-|-
CASRFTGTDIQYF
TGTGCCAGCAGATTTACAGGGACGGACATTCAGTACTTC
>TRBJ1-3|TRBV2|TRBD1|-
CASSVSTGFGGNTIYF
TGTGCCAGCAGTGTTTCGACAGGGTTCGGTGGAAACACCATATATTTT
>TRBJ2-5|TRBV11-2|TRBD2|-
CASSLAGLAGGLETQYF
TGTGCCAGCAGCTTAGCCGGACTAGCGGGAGGGTTAGAGACCCAGTACTTC
>TRBJ1-1|TRBV14|-|-
CASSKTENTEAFF
TGTGCCAGCAGCAAGACAGAGAACACTGAAGCTTTCTTT
>TRBJ1-1|TRBV7-3|-|few
CASSPTQNTEAFF
TGTGCCAGCAGCCCGACACAGAACACTGAAGCTTTCTTT
>TRBJ2-7|TRBV5-1|TRBD2|few
CASSASGGRIYEQYF
TGCGCCAGCTCCGCGTCGGGCGGGAGGATTTACGAGCAGTACTTC
>TRBJ1-5|TRBV27|-|few
CASSLRGDYSNQPQHF
TGTGCCAGCAGTTTAAGGGGGGATTATAGCAATCAGCCCCAGCATTTT
>TRBJ1-1|TRBV7-6|TRBD1|many
CASSADRGSEAFF
TGTGCCAGCAGCGCGGACAGGGGGAGTGAAGCTTTCTTT
>TRBJ2-7|TRBV18|TRBD1|-
CASSPWDRATPYEQYF
TGTGCCAGCTCACCCTGGGACAGGGCCACCCCCTACGAGCAGTACTTC
>TRBJ1-5|TRBV7-8|-|-
CASSLGGQPQHF
TGTGCCAGCAGCTTAGGCGGTCAGCCCCAGCATTTT
>TRBJ2-1|TRBV5-1|-|-
CASSLTGIYSYNEQFF
TGCGCCAGCAGCCTTACAGGGATCTATTCCTACAATGAGCAGTTCTTC
>TRBJ2-3|TRBV5-1|TRBD2|-
CASSAKTSDYTDTQYF
TGCGCCAGCAGCGCGAAGACTAGCGACTACACAGATACGCAGTATTTT
>TRBJ2-1|TRBV5-1|-|-
CASSIQGPYNEQFF
TGCGCCAGCAGCATTCAGGGTCCCTACAATGAGCAGTTCTTC
>TRBJ2-7|TRBV11-2|-|-
CASSREVATDSEQYF
TGTGCCAGCAGCCGTGAGGTAGCGACCGATAGCGAGCAGTACTTC
>TRBJ2-7|TRBV5-1|-|-
CASSLDREAYEQYF
TGCGCCAGCAGCTTGGATAGGGAAGCCTACGAGCAGTACTTC
>TRBJ2-1|TRBV7-9|-|-
CASSPWVLGIYNEQFF
TGTGCCAGCAGCCCCTGGGTATTGGGGATTTACAATGAGCAGTTCTTC
>TRBJ1-2|TRBV6-5|-|-
CASSYSGQMRVYGYTF
TGTGCCAGCAGTTACTCCGGACAGATGAGGGTCTATGGCTACACCTTC
>TRBJ2-3|TRBV27|-|-
CASSFADTQYF
TGTGCCAGCAGTTTTGCAGATACGCAGTATTTT
>TRBJ2-3|TRBV6-1|-|-
CASSETAESIMQYF
TGTGCCAGCAGTGAAACGGCGGAGTCGATCATGCAGTATTTT
>TRBJ2-1|TRBV27|-|-
CASSLSEGVFTYNEQFF
TGTGCCAGCAGTTTATCTGAGGGAGTGTTTACCTACAATGAGCAGTTCTTC
>TRBJ1-2|TRBV28|TRBD1|-
CASSLNRGLTNYGYTF
TGTGCCAGCAGTTTGAACAGGGGATTGACTAACTATGGCTACACCTTC
>TRBJ2-1|TRBV18|-|-
CASSPTGNEQFF
TGTGCCAGCTCACCGACGGGGAATGAGCAGTTCTTC
>TRBJ1-1|TRBV18|-|-
CASSPATGNTEAFF
TGTGCCAGCTCACCAGCGACAGGGAACACTGAAGCTTTCTTT
>TRBJ2-2|TRBV7-3|-|-
CASSLTRGTPGELFF
TGTGCCAGCAGCTTAACCCGGGGGACCCCCGGGGAGCTGTTTTTT
>TRBJ2-7|TRBV19|-|-
CATGTWDQYFSYEQYF
TGTGCCACCGGAACCTGGGACCAATACTTCTCCTACGAGCAGTACTTC
>TRBJ2-3|TRBV19|TRBD2|-
CASSPGTSGSNTQYF
TGTGCCAGTAGTCCAGGCACTAGCGGGAGTAATACGCAGTATTTT
>TRBJ1-5|TRBV28|-|-
CASGAGKGYNQPQHF
TGTGCCAGCGGGGCAGGGAAGGGCTACAATCAGCCCCAGCATTTT
>TRBJ2-2|TRBV2|-|-
CASSWAGVGLTGELFF
TGTGCCAGCTCCTGGGCAGGGGTCGGTCTCACCGGGGAGCTGTTTTTT
>TRBJ2-7|TRBV28|TRBD1|-
CASSPLGTGIGEQYF
TGTGCCAGCAGTCCCCTGGGGACAGGAATCGGTGAGCAGTACTTC
>TRBJ1-1|TRBV9|-|-
CASSVVLGFTEAFF
TGTGCCAGCAGCGTAGTTTTGGGTTTCACTGAAGCTTTCTTT
>TRBJ2-1|TRBV14|-|-
CASSRLLGLGLGNEQFF
TGTGCCAGCAGCCGCCTATTGGGACTCGGACTGGGGAATGAGCAGTTCTTC
>TRBJ1-2|TRBV5-4|TRBD1|once
CASSLVTLEGAYTF
TGTGCCAGCAGCTTGGTAACGCTCGAGGGGGCCTACACCTTC
>TRBJ1-1|TRBV4-1|TRBD1|-
CASSQEKGAGTEAFF
TGCGCCAGCAGCCAAGAAAAGGGGGCAGGGACTGAAGCTTTCTTT
>TRBJ1-1|TRBV15|-|-
CATSQTGDTEAFF
TGTGCCACCAGTCAGACAGGAGACACTGAAGCTTTCTTT
>TRBJ1-2|TRBV5-6|-|-
CASSPGVVYGYTF
TGTGCCAGCAGCCCTGGGGTTGTCTATGGCTACACCTTC
>TRBJ1-4|TRBV5-1|TRBD1|once
CASSLSTGQGYEKLFF
TGCGCCAGCAGCTTGTCGACGGGACAGGGCTATGAAAAACTGTTTTTT
>TRBJ1-5|TRBV7-9|TRBD1|-
CASSLGRGEPQHF
TGTGCCAGCAGCTTAGGCAGGGGGGAACCCCAGCATTTT
>TRBJ2-1|TRBV18|TRBD2|-
CASSPPVAGAYNEQFF
TGTGCCAGCTCACCACCCGTAGCGGGTGCTTACAATGAGCAGTTCTTC
>TRBJ2-7|TRBV28|TRBD1|-
CASSIKPDREYEQYF
TGTGCCAGCAGCATAAAACCTGACAGGGAATACGAGCAGTACTTC
>TRBJ1-2|TRBV11-2|-|few
CASSLAGRYGYTF
TGTGCCAGCAGCTTGGCAGGGCGCTATGGCTACACCTTC
>TRBJ2-3|TRBV10-3|-|-
CAITQRSTDTQYF
TGTGCCATCACCCAGCGGAGCACAGATACGCAGTATTTT
>TRBJ2-1|TRBV9|-|-
CASSVGSTNNEQFF
TGTGCCAGCAGCGTAGGTTCGACCAACAATGAGCAGTTCTTC
>TRBJ2-7|TRBV18|-|-
CASSPDTLEQYF
TGTGCCAGCTCCCCGGACACCTTGGAGCAGTACTTC
>TRBJ1-3|TRBV10-3|-|-
CAISESLAGGGSGNTIYF
TGTGCCATCAGTGAGTCCCTGGCGGGAGGGGGCTCTGGAAACACCATATATTTT
>TRBJ1-1|TRBV6-5|TRBD1|-
CASSRDRGSTEAFF
TGTGCCAGCAGCCGAGACAGGGGGAGCACTGAAGCTTTCTTT
>TRBJ2-1|TRBV6-5|-|-
CASSYSGAGVYEQFF
TGTGCCAGCAGTTATTCCGGGGCAGGGGTCTATGAGCAGTTCTTC
>TRBJ2-7|TRBV7-9|TRBD2|medium-sized
CASSLGGGSFGEQYF
TGTGCCAGCAGCTTAGGCGGGGGATCGTTCGGCGAGCAGTACTTC
>TRBJ2-7|TRBV9|TRBD2|-
CASSVGGTSGATEQYF
TGTGCCAGCAGCGTAGGCGGGACTAGCGGAGCCACCGAGCAGTACTTC
>TRBJ2-3|TRBV4-1|-|few
CASSQDLALVSTTDTQYF
TGCGCCAGCAGCCAAGATCTGGCTCTAGTGAGCACCACAGATACGCAGTATTTT
>TRBJ2-3|TRBV6-4|-|once
CASSEQGDTQYF
TGTGCCAGCAGTGAACAGGGAGATACGCAGTATTTT
>TRBJ2-7|TRBV18|TRBD2|once
CASNQPGLAGGYEQYF
TGTGCCAGCAATCAGCCGGGACTAGCGGGAGGCTACGAGCAGTACTTC
>TRBJ1-5|TRBV9|-|-
CASSPPPRLQHF
TGTGCCAGCAGCCCGCCCCCCCGACTACAGCATTTT
>TRBJ2-1|TRBV29-1|TRBD2|-
CSAHGGTRLGNEQFF
TGCAGCGCACACGGCGGGACTAGGCTCGGGAATGAGCAGTTCTTC
>TRBJ1-2|TRBV30|-|-
CAFSRLALYGYTF
TGTGCCTTCTCCCGATTGGCACTCTATGGCTACACCTTC
>TRBJ1-6|TRBV18|-|-
CASSPPWQRNSPLHF
TGTGCCAGCTCACCACCGTGGCAGCGTAATTCACCCCTCCACTTT